These T cell receptor beta chains were read from a single sample in a study of blood T cell repertoires in COVID-19. TCRdb keeps only in-frame clones here, not all; method: immunoSEQ multiplex PCR. This sample has 230,000 or so clones; 80% to 85% occur once, and the top ten carry roughly 3.6%. Material: PBMCs or T cells enriched from blood (not recorded which). These receptors all stem from a man in his fifties or sixties who had recovered from COVID-19. Both conserved end residues are part of each CDR3. The order of the fields is V gene, clone size, J gene, D gene, CDR3 DNA, CDR3 protein. A D gene is named only where the DNA matches it firmly. Clone size, where shown, is once, few, many, or a class for clones that have expanded.

TRBV3-1/TRBV3-2	NA	TRBJ1-5	NA	TGTGCCAGCAGCCAAAACAGCAGAAATCAGCCCCAGCATTTT	CASSQNSRNQPQHF
TRBV5-1	NA	TRBJ1-3	TRBD1	TGCGCCAGCAGCTCGACAGGGAATTTTGGAAACACCATATATTTT	CASSSTGNFGNTIYF
TRBV2	NA	TRBJ1-3	NA	TGTGCCAGCAGTGAAGCGAGAGGGGGAGGAAACACCATATATTTT	CASSEARGGGNTIYF
TRBV3-1/TRBV3-2	NA	TRBJ2-2	TRBD2	TGTGCCAGCAGCCTGGGACTAGCGGGGACCGGGGAGCTGTTTTTT	CASSLGLAGTGELFF
TRBV7-9	NA	TRBJ1-1	NA	TGTGCCAGCAGCCAGGGACAGAACACTGAAGCTTTCTTT	CASSQGQNTEAFF
TRBV19	NA	TRBJ2-3	NA	TGTGCCAGTAGTACCCTAGGGGGTGTAGTCACAGATACGCAGTATTTT	CASSTLGGVVTDTQYF
TRBV5-4	NA	TRBJ2-2	NA	TGTGCCAGCAGCTTGGGGAGGGGGAACACCGGGGAGCTGTTTTTT	CASSLGRGNTGELFF
TRBV10-3	NA	TRBJ1-2	NA	TGTGCCATCAGTGGTACAGACTATGGCTACACCTTC	CAISGTDYGYTF
TRBV28	NA	TRBJ2-5	TRBD1	TGTGCCAGCGTTACAGGGGGCTTGGAGACCCAGTACTTC	CASVTGGLETQYF
TRBV2	NA	TRBJ1-5	TRBD1	TGTGCCAGCAGCGAACAGGGGATCAATCAGCCCCAGCATTTT	CASSEQGINQPQHF
TRBV4-2	NA	TRBJ1-2	TRBD1	TGTGCCAGCAGCCAAGACAGGGGGGATTACTATGGCTACACCTTC	CASSQDRGDYYGYTF
TRBV28	NA	TRBJ1-1	NA	TGTGCCAGCAGGATAACAACAGACATTGAAGCTTTCTTT	CASRITTDIEAFF
TRBV27	NA	TRBJ1-1	TRBD1	TGTGCCAGCAGTGGGACAGCAGCGAACACTGAAGCTTTCTTT	CASSGTAANTEAFF
TRBV9	NA	TRBJ1-6	NA	TGTGCCAGCAGCGTAGGAGGAAACAATTCACCCCTCCACTTT	CASSVGGNNSPLHF
TRBV7-2	NA	TRBJ2-3	TRBD2	TGTGCCAGCAGCTTAGACGGGAGGGGGACAGATACGCAGTATTTT	CASSLDGRGTDTQYF
TRBV13	NA	TRBJ1-3	TRBD1	TGTGCCAGCAGACGGTTCATCAATAACAGGGGGTCCTCTGGAAACACCATATATTTT	CASRRFINNRGSSGNTIYF
TRBV5-1	NA	TRBJ1-4	TRBD1	TGCGCCAGCAGCTCCAGGACAGGAAGTAATGAAAAACTGTTTTTT	CASSSRTGSNEKLFF
TRBV18	NA	TRBJ1-2	NA	TGTGCCAGCTCACAAAACAGGGCGTACTATGGCTACACCTTC	CASSQNRAYYGYTF
TRBV19	NA	TRBJ2-7	TRBD2	TGTGCCAGTAGCCCCGGGGCGGGAGGGCCGTGGGAGCAGTACTTC	CASSPGAGGPWEQYF
TRBV2	NA	TRBJ1-6	NA	TGTGCCAGCAGGCCTACACAGGGAGCTAATTCACCCCTCCACTTT	CASRPTQGANSPLHF
TRBV18	NA	TRBJ1-1	NA	TGTGCCAGCTCACCAACCGGACAGGAAGCTTTCTTT	CASSPTGQEAFF
TRBV5-1	NA	TRBJ2-7	NA	TGCGCCAGCAGCTGGAGGACAGTTGGAGTGGGGGACCCCCCTTACTTC	CASSWRTVGVGDPPYF
TRBV6-5	NA	TRBJ1-2	NA	TGTGCCAGCAAGAGAGGATCGAACTATGGCTACACCTTC	CASKRGSNYGYTF
TRBV6-1	NA	TRBJ1-2	NA	TGTGCCAGCAGTGAAAATCTGGGCAGGGGAATGAAGGCCTATGGCTACACCTTC	CASSENLGRGMKAYGYTF
TRBV5-4	NA	TRBJ1-1	TRBD1	TGTGCCAGCAGCCGGGGACAGAGAAACACTGAAGCTTTCTTT	CASSRGQRNTEAFF
TRBV28	NA	TRBJ2-1	TRBD2	TGTGCCAGCATCCCTCCAGGCGGGGGGTCTTTAGATGAGCAGTTCTTC	CASIPPGGGSLDEQFF
TRBV27	NA	TRBJ1-6	NA	TGTGCCAGCCACGGGGGGTACCCCTATAATTCACCCCTCCACTTT	CASHGGYPYNSPLHF
TRBV19	NA	TRBJ2-2	NA	TGTGCCAGTAGTATCTCTGGCAGAACGAACACCGGGGAGCTGTTTTTT	CASSISGRTNTGELFF
TRBV6-5	NA	TRBJ2-5	NA	TGTGCCAGCAGTCGCGGCTTTTCGGAGACCCAGTACTTC	CASSRGFSETQYF
TRBV27	NA	TRBJ1-3	TRBD1	TGTGCCAGCAGTCCTATATCGGACAGGGCTTCTGGAAACACCATATATTTT	CASSPISDRASGNTIYF
TRBV20-1	NA	TRBJ2-2	TRBD2	TGCAGTGCTAGTGGGACTAGCCTCGCCGGGGAGCTGTTTTTT	CSASGTSLAGELFF
TRBV27	NA	TRBJ2-7	NA	TGTGCCAGCAGTTTATCGTCGGGAACCTACGAGCAGTACTTC	CASSLSSGTYEQYF
TRBV27	NA	TRBJ2-2	TRBD1	TGTGCCAGCAAGGCGACAGGGGGGGGCGGGGAGCTGTTTTTT	CASKATGGGGELFF
TRBV10-1	few	TRBJ2-1	TRBD1	TGCGCCAGCAGTGAGTCTAGGGGACAGGGGCACAATGAGCAGTTCTTC	CASSESRGQGHNEQFF
TRBV18	NA	TRBJ1-1	TRBD1	TGTGCCAGCTCACCCGCGGGACAGGCGAACACTGAAGCTTTCTTT	CASSPAGQANTEAFF
TRBV5-6	NA	TRBJ2-4	NA	TGTGCCAGCAGCACTGGACAGGCCAAAAACATTCAGTACTTC	CASSTGQAKNIQYF
TRBV9	NA	TRBJ1-2	NA	TGTGCCAGCAGCGGCAACAGAGTACTGGGCTACACCTTC	CASSGNRVLGYTF
TRBV11-3	few	TRBJ2-5	NA	TGTGCCAGCCGCGGAGTAGGACAGTCCTACGAGACCCAGTACTTC	CASRGVGQSYETQYF
TRBV12-3/TRBV12-4	NA	TRBJ1-3	NA	TGTGCCAGCAGCTCTCCGCGCACCATATATTTT	CASSSPRTIYF
TRBV11-2	NA	TRBJ2-1	TRBD2	TGTGCCAGCAGCCTAGCGGTGGGACTAGCGGGAGGAAATGAGCAGTTCTTC	CASSLAVGLAGGNEQFF